The 17 T cell receptor beta chains reported below all come from one sample, sequenced in a study of blood T cells in healthy people across ages. Then a second PCR, running roughly 7 to 11 cycles, was carried out with a sample-barcoded 5' primer and a J-beta primer mix. TCRdb redid the calling of the 5' RACE reads with MiXCR, one entry per CDR3 protein. The repertoire holds hundreds of thousands of distinct CDR3 sequences, with roughly 50% as singletons. The sample comprised blood. The receptors were sampled from a man aged 35 to 55 in good health.

This clonotype was detected only a few times. This chain links TRBV6-5 with TRBJ2-5; D perhaps matches TRBD2 (5 bases). The germline CDR1 and CDR2 sequences are MNHEY and SVGAGI. Trimming cost V 7 bases and J 2 bases, with 17 bases left between them. CDR3 size: 15 residues. The CDR3 protein is CASILSRDRQETQYF. DNA for the CDR3: TGTGCCAGCATTCTTTCCCGGGATAGGCAAGAGACCCAGTACTTC.

The rearrangement uses TRBV20-1 and TRBJ2-7; perhaps TRBD1 as D (6 bases). V dropped 3 bases and J dropped 7 bases, with 10 bases sitting between them. Per germline, CDR1 DFQATT and CDR2 SNEGSKA (reference sequence). This CDR3 is 11 amino acids long. CDR3 loop: CSASGDNEQYF. DNA of the CDR3: TGCAGTGCTAGCGGGGACAATGAGCAGTACTTC.

This clonotype appeared a few times. For the CDR3, the DNA is TGCAGTGCTAGCACGGGCCGGGACAGGGGAAGTGGCTACACCTTC. Amino acid sequence: CSASTGRDRGSGYTF. This chain connects TRBV20-1 to TRBJ1-2; 10 bases map to TRBD1. Germline CDR1 and CDR2: DFQATT and SNEGSKA (reference sequence). Trimming took 3 bases from V and 7 from J; bases not matched to a gene: 11. The CDR3 sequence is 15 residues long.

The chain has TRBV6-2 or TRBV6-3 and TRBJ2-5; 13 nucleotides match TRBD2. CDR3 length equals 16 residues. CDR1 and CDR2 (germline): MNHEY, SVGEGT. V was pared by 5 bases and J by 5 bases, with 8 bases of the junction left unmatched. The CDR3 here is CASSGGLAGTGETQYF. In DNA form, the CDR3 reads TGTGCCAGCAGTGGGGGACTAGCGGGGACCGGGGAGACCCAGTACTTC.

The gene calls are TRBV15 and TRBJ2-1; D unresolved. The CDR3 runs to 20 residues. Deletions cut 0 bases from V and 0 bases from J, with 21 bases between. Germline V CDR1 and CDR2: LNHNV, YYDKDF (reference sequence). The CDR3 region is CATSRDSSLTLTGSYNEQFF. Here the CDR3 DNA reads TGTGCCACCAGCAGAGATTCATCCCTTACATTAACTGGCTCCTACAATGAGCAGTTCTTC.

This clonotype has just one count. The rearrangement links TRBV12-3 or TRBV12-4 to TRBJ2-4; a possible D gene is TRBD1 (6 bases). The end of the DNA fits TRBJ2-7 better, so the J call may be wrong. This CDR3 has 14 amino acids. CDR3 region: CASSSTGNEGEQYF. Here the CDR3 DNA reads TGTGCCAGCAGTTCAACAGGGAACGAAGGCGAGCAGTACTTC.

This clonotype was seen a few times. CDR3 in DNA: TGTGCCAGCAGCCTTCTAGCGGGAGTAACCGGGGAGCTGTTTTTT. Translated, it gives CASSLLAGVTGELFF. The V and J genes are TRBV14 and TRBJ2-2, with 10 bases lining up with TRBD2. Trimming removed 4 bases from V and 5 bases from J; junction bases left unmatched: 4. This CDR3 spans 15 amino acids. Germline CDR1 SGHDN, CDR2 FVKESK.

V and J are TRBV6-2 or TRBV6-3 and TRBJ2-1, with a tentative D call TRBD2 (7 bases). The germline gives CDR1 MNHEY, CDR2 SVGEGT. This CDR3 has 15 residues. V lost 0 bases and J lost 7, with 13 bases in between. The chain's CDR3 is CASSYSGGRKNEQFF. As DNA, the CDR3 is TGTGCCAGCAGTTACTCCGGGGGGCGCAAGAATGAGCAGTTCTTC.

This clonotype was detected only a few times. The chain carries TRBV6-5 and TRBJ1-2, with 8 positions matching TRBD1. This CDR3 is built from 16 residues. Germline CDR1 is MNHEY and CDR2 is SVGAGI. V lost 2 bases to trimming and J lost 8 bases; unmatched junction nucleotides: 13. The CDR3, as DNA: TGTGCCAGCAGTTACCTAAACAGGGGGGAGATCAGAGGCTACACCTTC. Translating it yields CASSYLNRGEIRGYTF.

This clonotype occurred many times. V usage is TRBV29-1 and J usage is TRBJ2-5, with a weak D call TRBD1 (5 bases). V lost 0 bases and J lost 3, with 8 bases in between. The CDR3 runs to 13 residues. The V gene's germline CDR1 is SQVTM and CDR2 ANQGSEA. CDR3 residues: CSVEDPREETQYF. CDR3 DNA: TGCAGCGTTGAAGATCCCAGGGAAGAGACCCAGTACTTC.

This chain connects TRBV6-5 to TRBJ1-6, with D unclear. Germline lookup yields CDR1 MNHEY and CDR2 SVGAGI. Trimming removed 0 bases from V and 10 bases from J, with 16 bases in between. The CDR3 length is 16 residues. The CDR3 nucleotides read TGTGCCAGCAGTTACTCGAGGACCACATCCACCTCACCCCTCCACTTT. Translation gives CASSYSRTTSTSPLHF.

A few counts support this clonotype. The chain joins TRBV4-2 to TRBJ2-1; 8 nucleotides match TRBD2. After removal of 4 bases from V and 6 bases from J, the junction contained 17 bases not matched to a gene. The CDR3 runs to 18 residues. Per germline, CDR1 LGHNA and CDR2 YNFKEQ. For the CDR3, the DNA is TGTGCCAGCAGCCGCATTTTGGGAGGGACTAGTGAACCCAATGAGCAGTTCTTC. The encoded protein is CASSRILGGTSEPNEQFF.

The chain has TRBV29-1 and TRBJ2-1; 11 bases line up with TRBD2. Germline trimming cut 4 bases from V and 8 bases from J; bases unmatched to any gene: 13. CDR1 and CDR2 from the germline V gene are SQVTM and ANQGSEA. The CDR3 runs to 16 residues. The CDR3 nucleotides are TGCAGCGTTGCGAAAGGGACTAGCGGTCCGTACGATGAGCAGTTCTTC. Translation: CSVAKGTSGPYDEQFF.

The chain carries TRBV7-9 and TRBJ1-5; D possibly corresponds to TRBD1 (6 bases). V gave up 5 bases and J gave up 7 bases, with 15 bases separating them. Germline CDR1 is SEHNR and CDR2 is FQNEAQ (reference sequence). The CDR3 is 14 amino acids. In DNA form, the CDR3 reads TGTGCCAGCAGCCTACAGGGATCCGGACAGCCCCAGCATTTT. This sequence encodes CASSLQGSGQPQHF.

The chain uses TRBV10-2 and TRBJ2-6; either TRBD1 or TRBD2 may fit D (5 bases each). The CDR3 covers 17 residues. Germline lookup yields CDR1 WSHSY and CDR2 SAAADI. Trimming cost V 4 bases and J 0 bases, with 13 bases left between them. As DNA, the CDR3 is TGCGCCAGCAGTGCCGGGACGGTCATCTCTGGGGCCAACGTCCTGACTTTC. This translates into CASSAGTVISGANVLTF.

V is TRBV28 and J is TRBJ2-7, with 12 bases matching TRBD1. The J call may be faulty, since TRBJ2-5 better matches the DNA end. The CDR3 contains 16 residues. Germline V gene lookup returns CDR1 MDHEN and CDR2 SYDVKM. CDR3 loop: CASSLIGTGGRKTQYF. CDR3 in DNA: TGTGCCAGCAGTCTAATAGGGACAGGGGGCCGGAAGACCCAGTACTTC.

The chain recombines TRBV7-9 with TRBJ2-1; D not resolved. The CDR3 covers 13 residues. Trimming left V 1 base short and J 7 bases short, with 8 bases between. From germline, CDR1 is SEHNR and CDR2 FQNEAQ (reference sequence). Here the CDR3 reads CASSLGGTNEQFF. CDR3 nucleotides: TGTGCCAGCAGCTTAGGGGGTACGAATGAGCAGTTCTTC.